What follows are 3 T cell receptor beta chains derived from one specimen sequenced in a study of Graves' ophthalmopathy and Graves' hyperthyroidism. Amplified TCR beta CDR3 regions were obtained using RNA transcripts as template. In the first round, RT-PCR was carried out with HTBI primers, and a multiplex PCR formed the second round. TCRdb re-called the multiplex PCR reads with MiXCR, one entry per CDR3 protein. The table has around 600,000 distinct CDR3 sequences, under 50% seen once. The sequenced sample consisted of peripheral blood. The origin of the receptors is an adult man with Graves' ophthalmopathy.

This clonotype was observed a few times. This chain uses TRBV19 with TRBJ2-5, with D unclear. In germline, CDR1 is LNHDA, CDR2 SQIVND (reference sequence). This CDR3 comprises 15 residues. V lost 11 bases, J lost 4 bases, and 23 bases lay in between. CDR3 residues: CASSKPQSGLETQYF. CDR3 bases: TGTGCCTCAAGTAAACCCCAAAGTGGGTTAGAGACCCAGTACTTC.

This clonotype was seen many times. The chain carries TRBV2 and TRBJ1-4; D unclear. Germline loops: CDR1 SNHLY, CDR2 FYNNEI. The CDR3 is 15 amino acids. V lost 6 bases, J lost 8 bases, and 19 bases lay in between. CDR3 coding DNA: TGTGCCAGCAGCCTATCGAGAGGGAGAAGCGAAAAACTGTTTTTT. This gives the protein CASSLSRGRSEKLFF.

The rearrangement uses TRBV4-3 and TRBJ2-5; D remains unclear. Germline lookup yields CDR1 LGHNA and CDR2 YSLEER. CDR3 length: 14 residues. V lost 0 bases, J lost 3 bases, and 8 bases lay in between. CDR3 DNA sequence: TGCGCCAGCAGCCAAGATCCTAGGGAAGAGACCCAGTACTTC. It yields the protein CASSQDPREETQYF.